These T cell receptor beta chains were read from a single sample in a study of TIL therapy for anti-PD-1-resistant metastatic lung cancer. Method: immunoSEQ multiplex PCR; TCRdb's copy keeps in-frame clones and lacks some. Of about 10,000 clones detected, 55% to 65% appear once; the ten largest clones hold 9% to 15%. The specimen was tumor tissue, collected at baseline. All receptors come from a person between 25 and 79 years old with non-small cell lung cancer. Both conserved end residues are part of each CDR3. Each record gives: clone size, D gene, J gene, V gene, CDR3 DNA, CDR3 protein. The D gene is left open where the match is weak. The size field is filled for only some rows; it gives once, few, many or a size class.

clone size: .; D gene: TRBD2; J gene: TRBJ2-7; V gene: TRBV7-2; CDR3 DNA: TGTGCCAGCAGCTTCTCACCGGGACTAAACTCCTACGAGCAGTACTTC; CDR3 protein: CASSFSPGLNSYEQYF
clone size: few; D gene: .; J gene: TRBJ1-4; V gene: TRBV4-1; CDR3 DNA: TGCGCCAGCAGCCTCGCGACAGACCTTAATGAAAAACTGTTTTTT; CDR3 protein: CASSLATDLNEKLFF
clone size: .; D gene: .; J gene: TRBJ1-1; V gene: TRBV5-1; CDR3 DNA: TGCGCCAGCAGAAGTATGGGGCGGCTCACTGAAGCTTTCTTT; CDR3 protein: CASRSMGRLTEAFF
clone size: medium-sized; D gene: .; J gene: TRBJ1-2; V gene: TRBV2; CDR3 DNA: TGTGCCAGCACCGAGGACAGCATCTATGGCTACACCTTC; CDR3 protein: CASTEDSIYGYTF
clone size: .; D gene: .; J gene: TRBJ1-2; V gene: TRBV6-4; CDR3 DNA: TGTGCCAGCGAAAGTCCGGGACCGAGGTCTCGAGGCTACACCTTC; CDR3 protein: CASESPGPRSRGYTF
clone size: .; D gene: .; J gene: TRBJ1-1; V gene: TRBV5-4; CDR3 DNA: TGTGCCAGCAGCTTGGTTGGGGCGAGGACTGAAGCTTTCTTT; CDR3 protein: CASSLVGARTEAFF
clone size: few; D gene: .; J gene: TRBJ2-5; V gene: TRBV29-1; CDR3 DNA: TGCAGCGCCCGATCACACCTCGGGACCCAGTACTTC; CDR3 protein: CSARSHLGTQYF
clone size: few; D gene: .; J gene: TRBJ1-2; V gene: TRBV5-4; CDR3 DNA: TGTGCCAGCAGCCCTGGACAATTGGATGGCTACACCTTC; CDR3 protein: CASSPGQLDGYTF
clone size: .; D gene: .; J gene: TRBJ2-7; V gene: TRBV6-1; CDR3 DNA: TGTGCCAGCGGAATCAGGGGTTACGAGCAGTACTTC; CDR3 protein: CASGIRGYEQYF
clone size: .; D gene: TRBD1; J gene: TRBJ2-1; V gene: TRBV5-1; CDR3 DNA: TGCGCCAACAGCGCGACAGGGGAAGGTGAGCAGTTCTTC; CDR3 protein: CANSATGEGEQFF
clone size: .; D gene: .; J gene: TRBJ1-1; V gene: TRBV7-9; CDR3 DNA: TGTGCCAGCCAAAGACAGGACACTGAAGCTTTCTTT; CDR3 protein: CASQRQDTEAFF
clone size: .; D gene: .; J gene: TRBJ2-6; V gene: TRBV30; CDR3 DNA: TGTGCCTGGTACCAGAGGGGACTTAAAACTGGGGCCAACGTCCTGACTTTC; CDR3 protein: CAWYQRGLKTGANVLTF
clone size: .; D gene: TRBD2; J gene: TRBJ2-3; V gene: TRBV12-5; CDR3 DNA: TGTGCTAGTGGTTTGGCTCTTCTAGCGGGAGAGGAGCTCACAGATACGCAGTATTTT; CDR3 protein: CASGLALLAGEELTDTQYF
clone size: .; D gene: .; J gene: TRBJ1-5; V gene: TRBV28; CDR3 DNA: TGTGCCAGCAGTTTACAGGGTGGCCAGCCCCAGCATTTT; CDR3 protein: CASSLQGGQPQHF
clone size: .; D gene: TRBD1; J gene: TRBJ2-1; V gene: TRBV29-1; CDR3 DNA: TGCAGCGTTGGGACAGGGAACCCCTACAATGAGCAGTTCTTC; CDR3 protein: CSVGTGNPYNEQFF
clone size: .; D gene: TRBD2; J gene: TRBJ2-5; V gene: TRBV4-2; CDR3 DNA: TGTGCCAGCAGCCAAGATCTAGGGACTATCCAAGAGACCCAGTACTTC; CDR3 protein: CASSQDLGTIQETQYF
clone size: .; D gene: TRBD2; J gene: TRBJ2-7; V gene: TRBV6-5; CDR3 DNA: TGTGCCAGCAGTCAAGGGACTAGCGGCTCCTACGAGCAGTACTTC; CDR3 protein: CASSQGTSGSYEQYF
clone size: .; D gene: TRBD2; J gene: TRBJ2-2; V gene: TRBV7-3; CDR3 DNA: TGTGCCAGCAGCTTTAGCGGGAGTGAGACCGGGGAGCTGTTTTTT; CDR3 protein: CASSFSGSETGELFF
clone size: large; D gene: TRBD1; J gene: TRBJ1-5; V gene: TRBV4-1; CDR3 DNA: TGCGCCAGCAGCCAAGGACGGGACAGAACGGGGGCCCCAAATCAGCCCCAGCATTTT; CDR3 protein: CASSQGRDRTGAPNQPQHF
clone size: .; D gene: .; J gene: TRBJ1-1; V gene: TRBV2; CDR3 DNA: TGTGCCAGCAGGAGGACGGACCTGAACACTGAAGCTTTCTTT; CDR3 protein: CASRRTDLNTEAFF
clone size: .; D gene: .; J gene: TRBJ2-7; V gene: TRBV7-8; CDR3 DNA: TGTGCCAGCAGCTTAGTCGCGGGGCCCTACGAGCAGTACTTC; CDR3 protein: CASSLVAGPYEQYF
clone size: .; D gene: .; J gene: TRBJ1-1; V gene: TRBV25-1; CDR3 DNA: TGTGCCAGCAGTGAAAAAGCCAAGGGCAGGAGGAACACTGAAGCTTTCTTT; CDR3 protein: CASSEKAKGRRNTEAFF
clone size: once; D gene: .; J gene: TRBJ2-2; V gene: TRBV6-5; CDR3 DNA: TGTGCCAGCGGCTCTAGCGAGAACACCGGGGAGCTGTTTTTT; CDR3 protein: CASGSSENTGELFF
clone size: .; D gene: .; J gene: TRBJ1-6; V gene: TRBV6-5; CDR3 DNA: TGTGCCAGCAGTTCCCCCGAGGATTCACCCCTCCACTTT; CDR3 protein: CASSSPEDSPLHF
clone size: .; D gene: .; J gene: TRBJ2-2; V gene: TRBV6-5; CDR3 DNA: TGTGCCAGCAGTTACGGGTTGGGTCCCGGGGAGCTGTTTTTT; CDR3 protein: CASSYGLGPGELFF
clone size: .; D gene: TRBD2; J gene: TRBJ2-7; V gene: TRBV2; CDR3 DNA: TGTGCCAGCCAGGCCGGGGGGGGCTCCTACGAGCAGTACTTC; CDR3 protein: CASQAGGGSYEQYF